The next 29 T cell receptor beta chains were all read from a single sample in a study of CD8+CD57+ T cells in acquired aplastic anemia. According to the study, genomic DNA was the template for TCR beta VDJ and CDR3 profiling. Each CDR3 protein gets one entry after TCRdb re-called the reads with MiXCR. Of approximately 270,000 distinct CDR3 sequences listed, around three fifths are singletons. Sequenced input: sorted CD4+, CD8+, or CD8+CD57+ T cells (not recorded which) from PBMCs. All receptors derive from a human donor with severe aplastic anemia or a healthy control (not recorded which).

This chain joins TRBV4-1 and TRBJ2-2, with a tentative D call TRBD1 (5 bases). There are 13 residues in the CDR3. Trimming took off 4 bases at V and 4 bases at J, with 7 bases between the two ends. CDR1 is MGHRA, CDR2 YSYEKL, per germline. CDR3 sequence reads: CASSPRVTGELFF. The CDR3 DNA follows: TGCGCCAGCAGCCCCAGGGTCACCGGGGAGCTGTTTTTT.

This sequence joins TRBV3-2 and TRBJ2-1. TRBV3-2 is classified as a pseudogene. The CDR3 extends over 14 amino acids. DNA of the CDR3: TGTGCCAGCAGCCACTGTGGCGGTTTCAATGAGCAGTTCTTC. This translates into CASSHCGGFNEQFF.

The chain couples TRBV7-3 to TRBJ2-2, with TRBD1 matching over 7 bases. CDR1 and CDR2 from the germline V gene are SGHTA and FQGTGA. This CDR3 has 14 residues. V shed 10 bases and J 1 base; nucleotides not matched to a gene: 6. CDR3 region: CATQRGQNTGELFF. CDR3 coding DNA: TGTGCCACCCAGAGGGGGCAGAACACCGGGGAGCTGTTTTTT.

This clonotype is a singleton in its sample. The gene calls are TRBV20-1 and TRBJ1-6, with TRBD1 matching 8 bases. The CDR3 has 15 residues. V gave up 1 base and J gave up 8 bases; unmatched junction bases: 7. Germline CDR1 and CDR2: DFQATT and SNEGSKA (reference sequence). The CDR3 region has the DNA TGCAGTGCTAGAGCCCAGGGGACAGGAGATTCACCCCTCCACTTT. This codes for CSARAQGTGDSPLHF.

This clonotype was seen more than once but under ten times. The CDR3 sequence: CSARDRDTYSNQPQHF. CDR3 nucleotides: TGCAGTGCTAGAGATCGGGACACCTATAGCAATCAGCCCCAGCATTTT. The rearrangement uses TRBV20-1 and TRBJ1-5; D is possibly TRBD1 (6 bases). The CDR3 sequence is 16 residues long. CDR1 DFQATT and CDR2 SNEGSKA come from the germline V gene (reference sequence). V was clipped by 0 bases and J by 0 bases, with 12 bases between them.

The chain uses TRBV7-6 and TRBJ2-7, with D perhaps matching TRBD2 (5 bases). Germline loops: CDR1 SGHVS, CDR2 FNYEAQ. CDR3 length equals 15 residues. V was trimmed by 6 bases and J by 0 bases, leaving 15 bases between them. The CDR3: CASRFIARSSYEQYF. As DNA, the CDR3 is TGTGCCAGCAGGTTTATAGCGAGAAGCTCCTACGAGCAGTACTTC.

The CDR3 coding sequence is TGTGCCAGCGACAGGACAGGGACTAGGACAGATACGCAGTATTTT. It is translated as CASDRTGTRTDTQYF. The V call is TRBV2, the J call TRBJ2-3; D possibly matches TRBD1 or TRBD2 (8 bases each). The CDR3 extends over 15 amino acids. The germline gives CDR1 SNHLY, CDR2 FYNNEI. Trimming shortened V by 8 bases and J by 3 bases, and 18 bases separated the two germline ends.

The chain carries TRBV14 and TRBJ1-2, with D possibly matching TRBD1 (5 bases). Germline V gene data show CDR1 as SGHDN and CDR2 as FVKESK. The CDR3 consists of 14 residues. V was pared by 4 bases and J by 7 bases, with 16 bases between. The CDR3 DNA reads as TGTGCCAGCAGCCGCGGGGGAATAGTGCGTGGCTACACCTTC. This gives the protein CASSRGGIVRGYTF.

V is TRBV24-1 and J is TRBJ2-7; TRBD1 agrees at 8 bases. Germline CDR1 KGHDR, CDR2 SFDVKD. With V trimmed by 1 base and J by 5 bases, 6 bases remained unmatched. CDR3 size: 15 residues. The CDR3: CATSDFRRGLDEQYF. DNA of the CDR3: TGTGCCACCAGTGATTTTCGCAGGGGGCTCGACGAGCAGTACTTC.

The chain combines TRBV19 with TRBJ1-2; TRBD1 agrees at 7 bases. There are 14 residues in the CDR3. Germline CDR1 reads LNHDA; CDR2 reads SQIVND (reference sequence). Trimming cost V 5 bases and J 4 bases; bases outside gene matches: 7. The chain's CDR3 is CASSLLGQAYGYTF. Written as DNA, the CDR3 is TGTGCCAGTAGTCTATTAGGACAGGCCTATGGCTACACCTTC.

The genes are TRBV5-6 and TRBJ2-5; 9 nucleotides match TRBD2. Per germline, CDR1 SGHDT and CDR2 YYEEEE. The V and J ends lost 0 bases and 1 base, in that order; junction bases with no gene match: 4. This CDR3 spans 16 amino acids. The CDR3 region is CASSLGGGAVQETQYF. The CDR3 nucleotides are TGTGCCAGCAGCTTGGGCGGGGGGGCCGTCCAAGAGACCCAGTACTTC.

This clonotype appeared a single time. The rearrangement links TRBV9 to TRBJ2-1, with 10 bases fitting TRBD2. Trimming removed 4 bases from V and 3 bases from J; junction bases left unmatched: 4. Looked up from germline, CDR1 is SGDLS and CDR2 is YYNGEE. CDR3 size: 15 residues. As DNA, the CDR3 is TGTGCCAGCAGCAAGAGCGGGAGGGACTACAATGAGCAGTTCTTC. The encoded protein is CASSKSGRDYNEQFF.

This clonotype has only a few counts. A much larger clone is a single base away; this may be a read error. J is TRBJ1-2 and V is TRBV4-2; tentative D call: TRBD1 (6 bases). Trimming left V 0 bases short and J 9 bases short, with 14 bases between. Germline V CDR1 and CDR2: LGHNA, YNFKEQ. The CDR3 is 14 amino acids. CDR3 protein: CASSQEKGERSYTF. CDR3 coding DNA: TGTGCCAGCAGCCAAGAAAAGGGGGAAAGGAGCTACACCTTC.

This clonotype was seen just once. Lacking the conserved final phenylalanine or tryptophan, this CDR3 likely reflects a read error. No DNA is shown, since the ends of the CDR3 on it are uncertain; the CDR3 is the one TCRdb lists. The chain employs TRBV2 and TRBJ1-6. Looked up from germline, CDR1 is SNHLY and CDR2 is FYNNEI. The CDR3 spans 8 residues, counting both ends. CDR3: CASSVGAS.

The J gene is TRBJ2-7, the V gene TRBV20-1, with TRBD2 matching over 10 bases. This CDR3 comprises 16 residues. V trimming: 3 bases; J trimming: 3 bases; junction bases outside the gene matches: 11. The germline CDR1 and CDR2 sequences are DFQATT and SNEGSKA (reference sequence). CDR3 in DNA: TGCAGTGCTAGGAAAATCCTAGCGGGAGCAAACTACGAGCAGTACTTC. It codes for CSARKILAGANYEQYF.

J is TRBJ2-2 and V is TRBV6-5; D not certain. Trimming cost V 6 bases and J 1 base, with 9 bases left between them. The CDR3 totals 14 residues. Germline V gives CDR1 MNHEY, CDR2 SVGAGI. The CDR3 coding sequence is TGTGCCAGCAGGGCCGCAGGGAACACCGGGGAGCTGTTTTTT. This encodes CASRAAGNTGELFF.

This rearrangement joins TRBV2 to TRBJ2-3; TRBD2 aligns across 9 bases. V dropped 7 bases and J dropped 0; count of bases not matched to a gene: 2. The CDR3 totals 14 residues. Germline CDR1 reads SNHLY; CDR2 reads FYNNEI. The CDR3 DNA reads TGTGCCAGCAAAAGCGGGAGGAGCACAGATACGCAGTATTTT. Amino acid sequence: CASKSGRSTDTQYF.

The V and J genes are TRBV10-2 and TRBJ2-7; maybe TRBD1 (6 bases). From germline, CDR1 is WSHSY and CDR2 SAAADI. This CDR3 has 12 residues. Trimming removed 8 bases at V and 2 bases at J, with 10 bases between. The CDR3 DNA reads TGCGCCAGCCTGACAGGAACCTACGAGCAGTACTTC. Translated, it gives CASLTGTYEQYF.

The V gene is TRBV2, the J gene TRBJ1-2, with D uncertain. The germline CDR1 and CDR2 sequences are SNHLY and FYNNEI. Trimming left V 8 bases short and J 4 bases short, with 14 bases between. CDR3 length: 13 residues. CDR3 in amino acids: CASELMGGYGYTF. CDR3 DNA sequence: TGTGCCAGCGAGTTGATGGGAGGCTATGGCTACACCTTC. Filled out from reference TRBV2 and TRBJ1-2, the complete variable domain reads EPEVTQTPSHQVTQMGQEVILRCVPISNHLYFYWYRQILGQKVEFLVSFYNNEISEKSEIFDDQFSVERPDGSNFTLKIRSTKLEDSAMYFCASELMGGYGYTFGSGTRLTVV.

The chain employs TRBV5-1 and TRBJ2-7; 11 bases fit TRBD1. CDR1 and CDR2 from the germline V gene are SGHRS and YFSETQ. The length of the CDR3 is 15 residues. Losses at the gene ends were 0 bases for V and 7 bases for J; bases not matched to a gene: 6. The CDR3 sequence is CASSLVPDRGREQYF. Written as DNA, the CDR3 is TGCGCCAGCAGCTTGGTTCCGGACAGGGGGCGTGAGCAGTACTTC.

CDR3 sequence reads: CASSWGLVAEETQYF. The CDR3 coding sequence is TGTGCCAGCAGCTGGGGGTTAGTAGCGGAAGAGACCCAGTACTTC. This rearrangement joins TRBV7-3 to TRBJ2-5; D perhaps matches TRBD2 (6 bases). Trimming left V 4 bases short and J 3 bases short, with 15 bases between. There are 15 residues in the CDR3. Germline V lookup: CDR1 SGHTA, CDR2 FQGTGA.

This clonotype was observed many times. The chain joins TRBV19 to TRBJ1-1; 7 nucleotides align to TRBD1. The CDR3 extends over 15 amino acids. With V trimmed by 5 bases and J by 3 bases, 9 bases remained unmatched. Germline V gives CDR1 LNHDA, CDR2 SQIVND (reference sequence). The CDR3 here is CASSAYGTAYTEAFF. The DNA for the CDR3 is TGTGCCAGTAGTGCCTACGGGACAGCGTACACTGAAGCTTTCTTT.

This clonotype was seen many times. For the CDR3, the DNA is TGCGCCAGCAGCCCACAGGGGCCCTACAATGAGCAGTTCTTC. Translating it yields CASSPQGPYNEQFF. The chain carries TRBV5-1 and TRBJ2-1, with 7 bases that match TRBD1. Germline assignment: CDR1 SGHRS and CDR2 YFSETQ. CDR3 length: 14 amino acids. J was trimmed by 2 bases and V by 4 bases; bases with no gene match: 3.

The chain combines TRBV12-3 or TRBV12-4 with TRBJ2-6; D uncertain. This CDR3 spans 15 amino acids. V dropped 2 bases and J dropped 2 bases, with 7 bases sitting between them. The CDR3 DNA follows: TGTGCCAGCAGTTTAATGGGGACTGGGGCCAACGTCCTGACTTTC. This gives the protein CASSLMGTGANVLTF.

The CDR3 reads CSARDPVAGYETQYF. In DNA, the CDR3 is TGCAGTGCTAGAGATCCGGTAGCGGGGTACGAGACCCAGTACTTC. V gene TRBV20-1 combines with J gene TRBJ2-5; the match to TRBD2 covers 8 bases. The CDR3 contains 15 residues. Trimming took 0 bases from V and 5 from J; bases not matched to a gene: 8. Germline loops: CDR1 DFQATT, CDR2 SNEGSKA (reference sequence).

The rearrangement joins TRBV7-2 to TRBJ2-5, with D possibly being TRBD2 (6 bases). Germline-derived CDR1 and CDR2 are SGHTA and FQGNSA. Trimming cost V 1 base and J 7 bases, with 19 bases left between them. The CDR3 is 16 amino acids. Here the CDR3 DNA reads TGTGCCAGCAGCTTAGGGGGGGTAACGTCACGAGGGACCCAGTACTTC. As protein: CASSLGGVTSRGTQYF.

As concerns this clonotype: Because the CDR3 is missing its conserved closing phenylalanine or tryptophan, this is likely a read error. The chain combines TRBV20-1 with TRBJ2-7, with 11 bases matching TRBD2. J lost 6 bases, V lost 4 bases, and 8 bases had no gene match. CDR1 is DFQATT and CDR2 is SNEGSKA in the germline V gene (reference sequence). The CDR3 loop spans 14 amino acids. CDR3 amino acids: CSAKAGSGRGEQYL. CDR3 nucleotide sequence: TGCAGTGCTAAGGCGGGTAGCGGGAGGGGCGAGCAGTACCTC.

The chain uses TRBV20-1 and TRBJ2-7; 11 bases align to TRBD2. The CDR3 runs 14 residues. CDR1 is DFQATT, CDR2 SNEGSKA, per germline (reference sequence). V shed 6 bases, J shed 3 bases, and the junction held 7 bases outside the gene matches. The CDR3 coding sequence is TGCAGTGCCCGATCTAGCGGGGGGCGCTACGAGCAGTACTTC. Encoded protein: CSARSSGGRYEQYF.

This clonotype has just a few counts. The chain couples TRBV12-3 or TRBV12-4 to TRBJ2-7; D unresolved. The CDR3 loop spans 14 amino acids. Trimming stripped 1 base from V and 3 bases from J, with 10 bases between. This CDR3 is CASSLGGGIYEQYF. CDR3 nucleotides: TGTGCCAGCAGTTTAGGGGGTGGGATCTACGAGCAGTACTTC.